This T cell receptor (beta chain) derives from a study of blood T cell repertoires in COVID-19. Study summary: Donors in the United States, Italy and Spain gave samples during acute or convalescent COVID-19. The cDNA or gDNA used as material had been derived from T cells, B-cell-depleted T cells, or PBMCs.

In the authors' methods: Reference gene primer amplification yielded estimated nucleated cell counts. The method was immunoSEQ multiplex PCR; TCRdb's version includes in-frame clones alone and lacks a portion of them. The DNA was the basis for D and trimming; V, J and clone size are from that table. Here the sample spans under 100,000 clones, approximately 86% being singletons. CDR3 length equals 14 residues. Germline CDR1 KGHSH, CDR2 LQKENI. The V end was cut by 3 bases, the J end by 1 base, with 8 bases between. This receptor was obtained from a woman aged 70-85 years with active or convalescent COVID-19. The sample was peripheral blood. The J gene is TRBJ2-3, the V gene TRBV18; D call uncertain. CDR3 residues: CASSPTVRTDTQYF. In DNA form, the CDR3 reads TGTGCCAGCTCACCCACGGTCCGCACAGATACGCAGTATTTT. The full variable domain, in which reference TRBV18 and TRBJ2-3 provide the parts outside the CDR3, is NAGVMQNPRHLVRRRGQEARLRCSPMKGHSHVYWYRQLPEEGLKFMVYLQKENIIDESGMPKERFSAEFPKEGPSILRIQQVVRGDSAAYFCASSPTVRTDTQYFGPGTRLTVL.